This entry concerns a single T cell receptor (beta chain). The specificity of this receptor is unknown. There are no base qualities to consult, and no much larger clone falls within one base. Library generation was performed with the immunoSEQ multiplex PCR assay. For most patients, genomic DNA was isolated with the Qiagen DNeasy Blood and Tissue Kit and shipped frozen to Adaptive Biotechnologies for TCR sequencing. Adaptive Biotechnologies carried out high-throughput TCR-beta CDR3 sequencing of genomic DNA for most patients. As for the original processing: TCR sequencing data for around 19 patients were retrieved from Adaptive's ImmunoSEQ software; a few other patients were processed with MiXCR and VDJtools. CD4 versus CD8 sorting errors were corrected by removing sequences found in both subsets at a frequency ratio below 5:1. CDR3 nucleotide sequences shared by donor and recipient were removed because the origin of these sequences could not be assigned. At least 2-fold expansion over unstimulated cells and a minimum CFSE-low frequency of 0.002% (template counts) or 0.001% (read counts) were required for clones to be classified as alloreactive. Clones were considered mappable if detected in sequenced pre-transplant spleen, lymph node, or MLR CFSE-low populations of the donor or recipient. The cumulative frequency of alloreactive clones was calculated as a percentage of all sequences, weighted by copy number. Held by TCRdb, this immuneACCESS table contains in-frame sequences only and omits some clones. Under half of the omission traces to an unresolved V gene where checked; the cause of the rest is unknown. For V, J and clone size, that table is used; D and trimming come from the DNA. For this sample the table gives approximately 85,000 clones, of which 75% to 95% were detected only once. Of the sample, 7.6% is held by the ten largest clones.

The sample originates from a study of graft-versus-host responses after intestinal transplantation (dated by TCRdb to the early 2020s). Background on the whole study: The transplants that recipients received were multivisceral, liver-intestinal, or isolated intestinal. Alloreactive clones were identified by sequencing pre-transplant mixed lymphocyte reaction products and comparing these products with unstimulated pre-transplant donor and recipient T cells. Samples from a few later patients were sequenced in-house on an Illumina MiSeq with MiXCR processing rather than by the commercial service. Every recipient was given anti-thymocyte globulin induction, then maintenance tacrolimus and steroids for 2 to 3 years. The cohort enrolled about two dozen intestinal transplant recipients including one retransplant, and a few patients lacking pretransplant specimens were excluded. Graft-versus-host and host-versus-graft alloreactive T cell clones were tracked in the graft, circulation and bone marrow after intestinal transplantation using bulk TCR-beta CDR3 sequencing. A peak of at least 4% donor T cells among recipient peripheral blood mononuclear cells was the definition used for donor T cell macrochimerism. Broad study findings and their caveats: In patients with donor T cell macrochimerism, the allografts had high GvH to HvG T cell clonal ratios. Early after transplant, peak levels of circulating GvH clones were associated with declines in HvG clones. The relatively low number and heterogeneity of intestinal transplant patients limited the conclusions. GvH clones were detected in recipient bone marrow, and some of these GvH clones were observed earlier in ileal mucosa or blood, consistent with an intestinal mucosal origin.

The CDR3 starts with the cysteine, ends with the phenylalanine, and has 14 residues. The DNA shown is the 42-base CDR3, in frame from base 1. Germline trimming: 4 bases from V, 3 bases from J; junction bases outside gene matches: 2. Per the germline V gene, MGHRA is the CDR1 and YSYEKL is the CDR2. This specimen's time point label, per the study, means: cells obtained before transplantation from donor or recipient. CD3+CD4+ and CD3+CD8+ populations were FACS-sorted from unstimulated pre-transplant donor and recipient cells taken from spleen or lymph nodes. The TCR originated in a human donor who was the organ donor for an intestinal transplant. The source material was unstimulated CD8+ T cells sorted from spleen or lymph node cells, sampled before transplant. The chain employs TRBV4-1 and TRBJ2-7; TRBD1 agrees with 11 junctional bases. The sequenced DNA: TGCGCCAGCAGCCCGGGACAGGGGGACTACGAGCAGTACTTC. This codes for CASSPGQGDYEQYF.